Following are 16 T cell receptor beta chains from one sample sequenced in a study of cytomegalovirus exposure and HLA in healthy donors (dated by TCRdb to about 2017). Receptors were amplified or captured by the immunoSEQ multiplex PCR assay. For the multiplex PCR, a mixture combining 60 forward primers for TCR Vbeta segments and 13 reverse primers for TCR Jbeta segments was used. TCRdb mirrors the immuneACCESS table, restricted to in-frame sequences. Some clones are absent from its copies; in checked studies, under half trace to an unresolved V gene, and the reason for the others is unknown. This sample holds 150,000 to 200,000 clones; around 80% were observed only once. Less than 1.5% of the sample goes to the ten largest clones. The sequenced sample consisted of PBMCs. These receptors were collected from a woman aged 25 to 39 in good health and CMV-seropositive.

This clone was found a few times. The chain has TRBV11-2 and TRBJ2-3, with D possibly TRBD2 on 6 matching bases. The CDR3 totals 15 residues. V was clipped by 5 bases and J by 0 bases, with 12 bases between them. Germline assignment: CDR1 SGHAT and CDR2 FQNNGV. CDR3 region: CASSRARGSTDTQYF. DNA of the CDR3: TGTGCCAGCAGCCGGGCCCGGGGGAGCACAGATACGCAGTATTTT.

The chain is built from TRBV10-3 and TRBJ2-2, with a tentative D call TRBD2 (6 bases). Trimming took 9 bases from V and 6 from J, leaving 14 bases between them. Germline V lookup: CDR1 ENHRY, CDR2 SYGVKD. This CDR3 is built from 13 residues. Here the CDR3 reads CAIQRVEAGELFF. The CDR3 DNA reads TGTGCCATTCAGCGGGTAGAGGCCGGGGAGCTGTTTTTT.

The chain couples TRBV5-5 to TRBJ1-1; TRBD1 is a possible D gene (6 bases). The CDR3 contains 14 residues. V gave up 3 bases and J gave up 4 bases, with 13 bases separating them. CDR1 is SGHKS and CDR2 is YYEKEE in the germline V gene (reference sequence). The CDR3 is CASSSRGELTEAFF. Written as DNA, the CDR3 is TGTGCCAGCAGCTCCAGGGGTGAGCTCACTGAAGCTTTCTTT.

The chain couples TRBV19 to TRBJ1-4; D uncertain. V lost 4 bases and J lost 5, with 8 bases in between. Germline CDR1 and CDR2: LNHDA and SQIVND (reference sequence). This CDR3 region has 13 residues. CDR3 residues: CASSNEVNEKLFF. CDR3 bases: TGTGCCAGTAGTAACGAGGTCAATGAAAAACTGTTTTTT.

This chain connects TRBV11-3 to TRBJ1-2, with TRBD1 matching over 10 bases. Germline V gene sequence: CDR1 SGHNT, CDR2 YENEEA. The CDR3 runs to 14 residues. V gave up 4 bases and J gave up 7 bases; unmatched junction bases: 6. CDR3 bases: TGTGCCAGCAGCTCCGGACAGGGGGGTGGTGGCTACACCTTC. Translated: CASSSGQGGGGYTF.

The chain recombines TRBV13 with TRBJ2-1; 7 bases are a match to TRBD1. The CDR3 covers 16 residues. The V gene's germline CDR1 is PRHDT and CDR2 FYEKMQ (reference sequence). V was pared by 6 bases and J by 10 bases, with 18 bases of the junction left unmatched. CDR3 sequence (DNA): TGTGCCAGCAGACTGCCCGGGACAGCACCGGGTGGGGAGCAGTTCTTC. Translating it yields CASRLPGTAPGGEQFF. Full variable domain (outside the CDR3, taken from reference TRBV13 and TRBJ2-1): AAGVIQSPRHLIKEKRETATLKCYPIPRHDTVYWYQQGPGQDPQFLISFYEKMQSDKGSIPDRFSAQQFSDYHSELNMSSLELGDSALYFCASRLPGTAPGGEQFFGPGTRLTVL.

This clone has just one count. CDR3 protein: CASSLARTSVGETQYF. The CDR3 region has the DNA TGTGCCAGCAGCTTAGCGCGTACTAGCGTTGGGGAGACCCAGTACTTC. The chain links TRBV7-2 to TRBJ2-5, with 7 bases aligning to TRBD2. Germline-derived CDR1 and CDR2 are SGHTA and FQGNSA. This CDR3 region has 16 residues. V lost 0 bases and J lost 5; bases outside the gene matches: 9. The entire variable domain, with the rest obtained from reference TRBV7-2 and TRBJ2-5, is as follows: GAGVSQSPSNKVTEKGKDVELRCDPISGHTALYWYRQSLGQGLEFLIYFQGNSAPDKSGLPSDRFSAERTGGSVSTLTIQRTQQEDSAVYLCASSLARTSVGETQYFGPGTRLLVL.

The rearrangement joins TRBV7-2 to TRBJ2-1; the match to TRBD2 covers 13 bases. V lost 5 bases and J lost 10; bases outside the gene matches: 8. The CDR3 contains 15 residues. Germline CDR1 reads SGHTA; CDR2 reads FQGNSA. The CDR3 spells CASSLGLAGAWEQFF. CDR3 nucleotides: TGTGCCAGCAGCCTCGGACTAGCGGGAGCGTGGGAGCAGTTCTTC.

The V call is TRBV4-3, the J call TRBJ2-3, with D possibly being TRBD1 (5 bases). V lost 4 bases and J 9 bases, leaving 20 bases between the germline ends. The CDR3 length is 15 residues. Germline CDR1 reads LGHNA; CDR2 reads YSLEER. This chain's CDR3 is CASSLDNAGSGTQYF. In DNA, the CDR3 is TGCGCCAGCAGCCTTGATAATGCAGGGTCAGGGACGCAGTATTTT.

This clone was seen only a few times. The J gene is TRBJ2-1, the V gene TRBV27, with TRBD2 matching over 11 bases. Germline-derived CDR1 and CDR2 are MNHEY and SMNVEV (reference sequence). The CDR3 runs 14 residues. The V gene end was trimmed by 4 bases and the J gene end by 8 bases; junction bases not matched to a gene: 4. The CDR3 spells CASSSSGRHYEQFF. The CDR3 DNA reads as TGTGCCAGCAGTTCTAGCGGGAGGCATTATGAGCAGTTCTTC.

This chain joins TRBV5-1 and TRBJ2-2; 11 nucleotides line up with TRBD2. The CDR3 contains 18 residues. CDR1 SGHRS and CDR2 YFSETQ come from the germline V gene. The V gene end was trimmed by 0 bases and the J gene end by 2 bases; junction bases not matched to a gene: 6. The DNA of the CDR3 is TGCGCCAGCAGCTTGGGTAGCGGGAGGGCCACAAACACCGGGGAGCTGTTTTTT. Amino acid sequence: CASSLGSGRATNTGELFF.

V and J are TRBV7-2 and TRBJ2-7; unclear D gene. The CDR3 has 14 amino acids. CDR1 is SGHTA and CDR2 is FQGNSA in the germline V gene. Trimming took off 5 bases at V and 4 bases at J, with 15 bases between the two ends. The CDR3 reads CASSPVPGLYEQYF. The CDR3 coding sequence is TGTGCCAGCAGCCCCGTCCCGGGTTTGTACGAGCAGTACTTC. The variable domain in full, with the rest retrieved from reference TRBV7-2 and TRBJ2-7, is GAGVSQSPSNKVTEKGKDVELRCDPISGHTALYWYRQSLGQGLEFLIYFQGNSAPDKSGLPSDRFSAERTGGSVSTLTIQRTQQEDSAVYLCASSPVPGLYEQYFGPGTRLTVT.

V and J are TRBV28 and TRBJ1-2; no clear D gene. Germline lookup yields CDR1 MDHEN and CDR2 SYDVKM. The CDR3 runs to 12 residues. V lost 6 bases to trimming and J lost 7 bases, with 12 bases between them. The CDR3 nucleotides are TGTGCCAGCAGCTCCTGGTTGGCTGGCTACACCTTC. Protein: CASSSWLAGYTF.

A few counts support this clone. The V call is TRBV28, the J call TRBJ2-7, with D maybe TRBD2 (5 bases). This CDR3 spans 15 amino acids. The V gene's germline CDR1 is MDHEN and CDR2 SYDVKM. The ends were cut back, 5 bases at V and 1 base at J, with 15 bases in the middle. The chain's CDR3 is CASSTRTQGSYEQYF. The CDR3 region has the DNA TGTGCCAGCAGTACTAGGACGCAAGGATCCTACGAGCAGTACTTC.

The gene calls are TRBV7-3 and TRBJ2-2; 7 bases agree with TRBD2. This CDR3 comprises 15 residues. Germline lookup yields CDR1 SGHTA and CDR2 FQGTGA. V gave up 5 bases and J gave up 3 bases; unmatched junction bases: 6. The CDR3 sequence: CASSPWGGDTGELFF. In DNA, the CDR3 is TGTGCCAGCAGCCCCTGGGGAGGGGACACCGGGGAGCTGTTTTTT.

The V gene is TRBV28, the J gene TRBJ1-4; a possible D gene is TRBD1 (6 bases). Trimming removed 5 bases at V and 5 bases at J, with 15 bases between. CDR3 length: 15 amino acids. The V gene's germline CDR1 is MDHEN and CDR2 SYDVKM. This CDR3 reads CASSILQGGNEKLFF. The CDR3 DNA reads TGTGCCAGCAGTATCCTACAGGGTGGCAATGAAAAACTGTTTTTT. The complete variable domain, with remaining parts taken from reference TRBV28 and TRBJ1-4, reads DVKVTQSSRYLVKRTGEKVFLECVQDMDHENMFWYRQDPGLGLRLIYFSYDVKMKEKGDIPEGYSVSREKKERFSLILESASTNQTSMYLCASSILQGGNEKLFFGSGTQLSVL.